A single sample is the source of the 8 T cell receptor beta chains below, sequenced in a study of blood T cell repertoires in COVID-19. Sequencing was performed with immunoSEQ multiplex PCR; in TCRdb, only in-frame clones are kept and a portion is missing. Here the sample spans 200,000 to 250,000 clones, about 82% being singletons. The sequenced sample was peripheral blood. The receptors stem from a man at least 80 years old with acute or convalescent COVID-19.

J is TRBJ1-2 and V is TRBV18; D is unclear. V lost 2 bases and J 5 bases, leaving 15 bases between the germline ends. Per germline, CDR1 KGHSH and CDR2 LQKENI. The CDR3 length is 15 residues. The CDR3 here is CASSPDLGTAYGYTF. CDR3 DNA sequence: TGTGCCAGCTCACCAGACCTGGGTACAGCATATGGCTACACCTTC.

This clone occurred a few times. This chain connects TRBV19 to TRBJ1-6; no reliable D call. CDR1 is LNHDA and CDR2 is SQIVND in the germline V gene (reference sequence). The CDR3 loop spans 15 amino acids. The germline V and J ends were trimmed by 4 bases and 0 bases, with 7 bases remaining between them. CDR3 nucleotide sequence: TGTGCCAGTAGTAAGCTGAGCTCCTATAATTCACCCCTCCACTTT. Protein sequence: CASSKLSSYNSPLHF.

For the CDR3, the DNA is TGCGCCAGCAGCTTGGTAGGGGCAGGCAATCAGCCCCAGCATTTT. Its protein is CASSLVGAGNQPQHF. This chain joins TRBV5-1 and TRBJ1-5; possibly TRBD1 for D (5 bases). Germline CDR1 and CDR2: SGHRS and YFSETQ. The V end lost 0 bases, the J end lost 2 bases, and 9 bases lay between the germline ends. The CDR3 runs 15 residues.

J is TRBJ1-6 and V is TRBV24-1, with D possibly matching TRBD1 (6 bases). V lost 5 bases, J lost 7 bases, and 8 bases lay in between. CDR1 is KGHDR, CDR2 SFDVKD, per germline. CDR3 length: 13 amino acids. CDR3 in amino acids: CATSGTGNSPLHF. The CDR3 DNA follows: TGTGCCACCAGTGGAACAGGGAATTCACCCCTCCACTTT.

The J gene is TRBJ1-2, the V gene TRBV18, with D maybe TRBD1 (6 bases). Germline V gene lookup returns CDR1 KGHSH and CDR2 LQKENI. The CDR3 length is 13 residues. V gave up 1 base and J gave up 7 bases, with 10 bases separating them. This CDR3 is CASSPLEGGGYTF. The CDR3 DNA is TGTGCCAGCTCACCACTCGAAGGGGGTGGCTACACCTTC.

This clone has more than one count but fewer than ten. The genes are TRBV6-5 and TRBJ1-6, with D possibly TRBD1 on 5 matching bases. Deletions cut 7 bases from V and 7 bases from J, with 17 bases between. The CDR3 is 15 amino acids. Germline values: CDR1 MNHEY, CDR2 SVGAGI. CDR3: CASTTSGRENSPLHF. The CDR3, as DNA: TGTGCCAGCACCACCTCGGGCAGGGAAAATTCACCCCTCCACTTT.

The rearrangement joins TRBV3-1 (or the pseudogene TRBV3-2) to TRBJ1-2, with D maybe TRBD1 (5 bases). Germline V CDR1 and CDR2: LGHDT, YNNKEL (reference sequence). The CDR3 length is 13 residues. V dropped 2 bases and J dropped 7 bases, with 11 bases sitting between them. CDR3 residues: CASSQLQGGGYTF. The CDR3 bases are TGTGCCAGCAGCCAACTCCAGGGAGGTGGCTACACCTTC.

This clone was picked up one time. This chain uses TRBV28 with TRBJ1-3; D is undetermined. Germline loops: CDR1 MDHEN, CDR2 SYDVKM. V dropped 10 bases and J dropped 0 bases, with 13 bases sitting between them. CDR3 length: 14 residues. CDR3 protein: CAIQTGYSGNTIYF. For the CDR3, the DNA is TGTGCCATACAGACGGGATACTCTGGAAACACCATATATTTT.